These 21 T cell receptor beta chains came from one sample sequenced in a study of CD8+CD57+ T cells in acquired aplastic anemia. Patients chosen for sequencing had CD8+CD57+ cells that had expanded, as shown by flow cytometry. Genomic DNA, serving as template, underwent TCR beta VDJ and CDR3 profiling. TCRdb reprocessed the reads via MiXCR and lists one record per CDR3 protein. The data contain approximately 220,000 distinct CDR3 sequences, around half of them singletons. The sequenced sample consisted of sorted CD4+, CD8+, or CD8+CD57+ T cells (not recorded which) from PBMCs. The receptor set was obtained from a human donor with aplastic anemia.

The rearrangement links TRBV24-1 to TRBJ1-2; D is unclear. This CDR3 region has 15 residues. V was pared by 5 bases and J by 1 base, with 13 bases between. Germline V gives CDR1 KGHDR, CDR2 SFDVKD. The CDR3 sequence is CATSGGWALNYGYTF. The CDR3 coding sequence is TGTGCCACCAGTGGGGGTTGGGCCCTTAACTATGGCTACACCTTC.

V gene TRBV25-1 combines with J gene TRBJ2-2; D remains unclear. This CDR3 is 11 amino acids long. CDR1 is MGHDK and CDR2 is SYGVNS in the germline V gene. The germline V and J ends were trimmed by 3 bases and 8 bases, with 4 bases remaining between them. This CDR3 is CASSDVGELFF. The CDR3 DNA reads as TGTGCCAGCAGTGATGTAGGGGAGCTGTTTTTT.

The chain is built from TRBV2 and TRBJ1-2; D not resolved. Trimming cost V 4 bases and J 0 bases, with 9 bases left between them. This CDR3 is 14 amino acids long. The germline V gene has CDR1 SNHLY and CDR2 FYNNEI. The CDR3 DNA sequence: TGTGCCAGCAGTGTGGTGACCACTAACTATGGCTACACCTTC. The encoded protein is CASSVVTTNYGYTF.

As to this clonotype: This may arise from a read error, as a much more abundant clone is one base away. The CDR3 region is CASSNPRAGAPYERYF. The CDR3 DNA sequence: TGTGCCAGTAGTAACCCGAGAGCGGGAGCCCCCTACGAGCGGTACTTC. The chain links TRBV19 to TRBJ2-7, with 8 bases aligning to TRBD2. The CDR3 runs to 16 residues. The germline CDR1 and CDR2 sequences are LNHDA and SQIVND (reference sequence).

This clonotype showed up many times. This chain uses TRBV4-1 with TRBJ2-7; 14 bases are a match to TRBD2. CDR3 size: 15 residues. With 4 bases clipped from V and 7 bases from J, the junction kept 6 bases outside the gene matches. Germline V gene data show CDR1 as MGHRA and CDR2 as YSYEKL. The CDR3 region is CASSLGTSGSREQYF. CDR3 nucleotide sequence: TGCGCCAGCAGCCTCGGGACTAGCGGGAGTAGAGAGCAGTACTTC.

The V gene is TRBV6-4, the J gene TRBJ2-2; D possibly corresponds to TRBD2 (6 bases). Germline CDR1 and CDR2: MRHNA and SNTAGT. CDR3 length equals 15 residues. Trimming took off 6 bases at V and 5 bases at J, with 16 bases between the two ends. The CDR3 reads CASSQIRGETGELFF. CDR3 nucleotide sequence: TGTGCCAGCAGCCAGATACGCGGGGAGACCGGGGAGCTGTTTTTT.

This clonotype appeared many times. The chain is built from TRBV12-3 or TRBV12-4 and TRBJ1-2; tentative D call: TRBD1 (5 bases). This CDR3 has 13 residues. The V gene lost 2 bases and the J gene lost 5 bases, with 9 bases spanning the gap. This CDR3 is CASSLSQGYGYTF. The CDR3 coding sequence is TGTGCCAGCAGTTTATCGCAGGGTTATGGCTACACCTTC.

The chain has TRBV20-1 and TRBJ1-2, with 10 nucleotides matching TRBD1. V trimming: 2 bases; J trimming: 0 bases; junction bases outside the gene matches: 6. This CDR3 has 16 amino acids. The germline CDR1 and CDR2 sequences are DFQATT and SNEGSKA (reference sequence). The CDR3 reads CSARPGQGTANYGYTF. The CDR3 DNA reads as TGCAGTGCTAGACCGGGACAGGGGACAGCTAACTATGGCTACACCTTC.

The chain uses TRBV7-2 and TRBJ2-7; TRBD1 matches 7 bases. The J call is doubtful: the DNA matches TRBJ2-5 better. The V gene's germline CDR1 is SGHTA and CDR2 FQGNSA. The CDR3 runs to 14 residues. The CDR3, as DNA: TGTGCCAGCAGCCAGACAGGGACCCAAGAGACCCAGTACTTC. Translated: CASSQTGTQETQYF.

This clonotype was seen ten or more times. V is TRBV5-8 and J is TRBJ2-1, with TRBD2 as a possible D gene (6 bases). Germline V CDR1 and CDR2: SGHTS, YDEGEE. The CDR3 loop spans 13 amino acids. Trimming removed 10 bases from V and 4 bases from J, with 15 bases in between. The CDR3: CACLDGLYNEQFF. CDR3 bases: TGTGCCTGCCTTGATGGACTATACAATGAGCAGTTCTTC.

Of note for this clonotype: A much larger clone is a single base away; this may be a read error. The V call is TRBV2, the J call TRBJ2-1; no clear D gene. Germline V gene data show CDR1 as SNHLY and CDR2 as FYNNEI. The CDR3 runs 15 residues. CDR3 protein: CTSSDGLNSYNEQFF. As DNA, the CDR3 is TGTACCAGCAGCGACGGCTTAAACTCCTACAATGAGCAGTTCTTC.

The CDR3 spells CASSFGLRGDYTF. The CDR3 nucleotides are TGTGCCAGCAGCTTCGGTCTCAGGGGCGACTACACCTTC. The chain links TRBV7-2 to TRBJ1-2, with TRBD1 as a possible D gene (6 bases). With 3 bases removed from V and 10 bases from J, the gap between germline ends came to 15 bases. This CDR3 contains 13 residues. CDR1 SGHTA and CDR2 FQGNSA come from the germline V gene.

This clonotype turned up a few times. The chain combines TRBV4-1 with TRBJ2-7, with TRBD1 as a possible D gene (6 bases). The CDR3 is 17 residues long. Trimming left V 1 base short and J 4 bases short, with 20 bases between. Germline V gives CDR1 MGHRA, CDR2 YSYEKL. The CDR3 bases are TGCGCCAGCAGCCAAGCTATTTTGGGGACACCTGATTACGAGCAGTACTTC. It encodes CASSQAILGTPDYEQYF.

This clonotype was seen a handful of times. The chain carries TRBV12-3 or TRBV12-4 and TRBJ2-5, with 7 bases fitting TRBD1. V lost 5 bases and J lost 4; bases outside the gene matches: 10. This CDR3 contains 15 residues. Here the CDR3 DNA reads TGTGCCAGCAGTCCTCGACAGGGTAAGGGAGAGACCCAGTACTTC. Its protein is CASSPRQGKGETQYF.

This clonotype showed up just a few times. This chain's CDR3 is CASSPFAGVYEQYF. In DNA, the CDR3 is TGCGCCAGCAGCCCTTTTGCGGGGGTCTACGAGCAGTACTTC. The genes are TRBV4-3 and TRBJ2-7, with 7 positions matching TRBD2. J gave up 3 bases and V 4 bases, and 6 bases lay outside the gene matches. The CDR3 is made up of 14 amino acids. CDR1 and CDR2 from the germline V gene are LGHNA and YSLEER.

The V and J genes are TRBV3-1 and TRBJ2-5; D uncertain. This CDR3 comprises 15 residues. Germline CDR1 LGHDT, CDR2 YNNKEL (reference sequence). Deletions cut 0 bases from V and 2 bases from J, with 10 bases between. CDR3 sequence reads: CASSQDRLFQETQYF. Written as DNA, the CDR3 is TGTGCCAGCAGCCAAGATCGTCTATTTCAAGAGACCCAGTACTTC.

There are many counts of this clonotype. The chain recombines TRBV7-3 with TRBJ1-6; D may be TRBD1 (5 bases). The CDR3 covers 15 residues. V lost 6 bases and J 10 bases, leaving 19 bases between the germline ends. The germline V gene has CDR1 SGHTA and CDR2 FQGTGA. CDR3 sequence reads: CASSPGRGSGSPLHF. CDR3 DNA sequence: TGTGCCAGCAGTCCGGGGCGGGGATCAGGCTCACCCCTCCACTTT. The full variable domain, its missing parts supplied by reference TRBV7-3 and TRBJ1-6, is GAGVSQTPSNKVTEKGKYVELRCDPISGHTALYWYRQSLGQGPEFLIYFQGTGAADDSGLPNDRFFAVRPEGSVSTLKIQRTERGDSAVYLCASSPGRGSGSPLHFGNGTRLTVT.

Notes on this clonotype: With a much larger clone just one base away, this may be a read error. The CDR3: CASSLQQHNSPLHF. CDR3 in DNA: TGTGCCAGCAGCCTTCAGCAACATAATTCACCCCTCCACTTT. This chain joins TRBV27 and TRBJ1-6; no reliable D call. Germline assignment: CDR1 MNHEY and CDR2 SMNVEV (reference sequence). The CDR3 runs to 14 residues. V lost 6 bases and J 5 bases, leaving 11 bases between the germline ends.

In nucleotides, the CDR3 is TGCAGTGCTAGAGATCCTGGCGGGACGTCGGATACGCAGTATTTT. Its protein is CSARDPGGTSDTQYF. The chain joins TRBV20-1 to TRBJ2-3; possible D gene TRBD2, 6 bases. This CDR3 is built from 15 residues. The germline V gene has CDR1 DFQATT and CDR2 SNEGSKA (reference sequence). With 0 bases removed from V and 6 bases from J, the gap between germline ends came to 16 bases.

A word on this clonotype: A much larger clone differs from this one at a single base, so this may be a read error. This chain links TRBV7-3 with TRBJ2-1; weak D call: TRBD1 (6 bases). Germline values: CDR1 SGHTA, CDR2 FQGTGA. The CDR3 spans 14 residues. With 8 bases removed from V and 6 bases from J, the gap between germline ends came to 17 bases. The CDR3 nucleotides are TGTGCCAGCGGCCCCGGTGGGGGCAGCAATGAGCAGTTCTTC. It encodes CASGPGGGSNEQFF. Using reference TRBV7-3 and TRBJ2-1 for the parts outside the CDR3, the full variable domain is GAGVSQTPSNKVTEKGKYVELRCDPISGHTALYWYRQSLGQGPEFLIYFQGTGAADDSGLPNDRFFAVRPEGSVSTLKIQRTERGDSAVYLCASGPGGGSNEQFFGPGTRLTVL.

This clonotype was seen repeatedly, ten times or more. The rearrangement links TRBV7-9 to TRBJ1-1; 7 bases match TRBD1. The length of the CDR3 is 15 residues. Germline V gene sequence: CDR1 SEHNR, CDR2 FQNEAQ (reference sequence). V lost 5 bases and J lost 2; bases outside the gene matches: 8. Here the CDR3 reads CASSPEGGANTEAFF. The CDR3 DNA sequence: TGTGCCAGCAGCCCGGAAGGGGGCGCCAACACTGAAGCTTTCTTT.